The sequence of this TCR beta chain was determined in a study of blood T cell repertoires in COVID-19. In the study overall: The origin of the acute and convalescent COVID-19 samples was the United States, Italy and Spain.

In the original processing: It was from reference gene primer amplification that nucleated cell counts were estimated. This table comes from immunoSEQ multiplex PCR, and its TCRdb copy is limited to in-frame clones, with some not included. V and J calls plus clone size are reproduced from that table; the DNA served to infer D and trimming. Counted here are 45,000 to 50,000 clones, 65% to 90% occurring once; the ten biggest clones make up 7% to 7.5%. V lost 3 bases, J lost 8 bases, and 12 bases stayed unmatched. Germline V lookup: CDR1 GTSNPN, CDR2 SVGIG (reference sequence). This CDR3 spans 14 amino acids.

Material for sequencing was peripheral blood. The sequence was obtained from a man between 35 and 55 years old with acute or convalescent COVID-19. The rearrangement uses TRBV30 and TRBJ1-2, with 7 nucleotides matching TRBD1. The CDR3 DNA reads as TGTGCCTGGAGCGAGCTCACAGGGGATGAAGGCTACACCTTC. Amino acid sequence: CAWSELTGDEGYTF.